This entry lists 18 T cell receptor beta chains sequenced from one sample in a study of identical twins. Using its own MiXCR run on the 5' RACE reads, TCRdb lists one record per CDR3 protein. The repertoire has hundreds of thousands of distinct CDR3 sequences, around a tenth of them found once; the top ten carry about 5%. Source material: memory (CD45RO+) T cells sorted from blood. The receptors originated from a woman aged 18-29 years in good health.

This clonotype was detected many times. The chain has TRBV2 and TRBJ2-3; TRBD2 agrees at 11 bases. The CDR3 loop spans 16 amino acids. The V gene's germline CDR1 is SNHLY and CDR2 FYNNEI. V lost 8 bases, J lost 2 bases, and 9 bases stayed unmatched. This CDR3 is CASGPGLADFTDTQYF. The CDR3 DNA reads TGTGCCAGCGGCCCGGGACTAGCGGACTTCACAGATACGCAGTATTTT.

This clonotype was seen ten or more times. CDR3: CSASLNANTDTQYF. CDR3 bases: TGCAGTGCTAGCCTTAACGCGAACACAGATACGCAGTATTTT. The V and J genes are TRBV20-1 and TRBJ2-3; no clear D. The germline V gene has CDR1 DFQATT and CDR2 SNEGSKA (reference sequence). Trimming cost V 3 bases and J 2 bases, with 12 bases left between them. The CDR3 totals 14 residues.

This clonotype was recorded a few times. The rearrangement links TRBV7-9 to TRBJ1-6; the D gene is possibly TRBD1 (5 bases). The CDR3 runs 15 residues. From germline, CDR1 is SEHNR and CDR2 FQNEAQ (reference sequence). V lost 2 bases and J 9 bases, leaving 14 bases between the germline ends. The CDR3 region has the DNA TGTGCCAGCAGCTTATCAGGGAGTTGGGGTTCACCCCTCCACTTT. This encodes CASSLSGSWGSPLHF.

The rearrangement uses TRBV7-9 and TRBJ1-1; the D gene is possibly TRBD1 (5 bases). Trimming removed 5 bases at V and 11 bases at J, with 15 bases between. The CDR3 has 12 residues. Germline V lookup: CDR1 SEHNR, CDR2 FQNEAQ (reference sequence). The CDR3 sequence is CASSRDQVSAFF. The CDR3 DNA reads TGTGCCAGCAGCCGGGACCAGGTTTCCGCTTTCTTT.

Many counts were recorded for this clonotype. This chain connects TRBV7-2 to TRBJ2-5; a possible D gene is TRBD2 (5 bases). CDR1 is SGHTA and CDR2 is FQGNSA in the germline V gene. This CDR3 is 12 amino acids long. Trimming shortened V by 2 bases and J by 5 bases, and 6 bases separated the two germline ends. CDR3 DNA: TGTGCCAGCAGCTTAACTAGGGAGACCCAGTACTTC. Translating gives CASSLTRETQYF.

The chain joins TRBV5-1 to TRBJ2-1, with 10 nucleotides matching TRBD2. Germline CDR1 is SGHRS and CDR2 is YFSETQ. The trim removed 4 bases at V and 10 bases at J, leaving 14 bases unmatched. The CDR3 has 16 residues. The CDR3 loop reads CASSQASGTSVLEQFF. The CDR3 region has the DNA TGCGCCAGCAGCCAAGCCTCCGGGACTAGCGTTTTGGAGCAGTTCTTC.

This clonotype was detected only a few times. The chain couples TRBV7-9 to TRBJ2-5, with 7 positions matching TRBD2. This CDR3 has 15 residues. The germline V gene has CDR1 SEHNR and CDR2 FQNEAQ (reference sequence). J gave up 2 bases and V 3 bases, and 6 bases lay outside the gene matches. CDR3 bases: TGTGCCAGCAGCTTTGGTAGCGGGCCTCAAGAGACCCAGTACTTC. This translates into CASSFGSGPQETQYF. Looking up the rest from reference TRBV7-9 and TRBJ2-5 gives the full variable domain: DTGVSQNPRHKITKRGQNVTFRCDPISEHNRLYWYRQTLGQGPEFLTYFQNEAQLEKSRLLSDRFSAERPKGSFSTLEIQRTEQGDSAMYLCASSFGSGPQETQYFGPGTRLLVL.

This clonotype showed up just a few times. This chain connects TRBV5-1 to TRBJ1-2; the D gene is possibly TRBD1 (6 bases). This CDR3 contains 14 residues. Looked up from germline, CDR1 is SGHRS and CDR2 is YFSETQ. V was clipped by 0 bases and J by 4 bases, with 10 bases between them. This CDR3 reads CASSLGQATYGYTF. The CDR3 DNA reads as TGCGCCAGCAGCTTGGGACAGGCCACCTATGGCTACACCTTC.

V and J are TRBV10-3 and TRBJ2-5, with D perhaps matching TRBD1 or TRBD2 (5 bases each). The CDR3 has 15 residues. Per the germline V gene, CDR1 is ENHRY and CDR2 is SYGVKD. V was shortened by 3 bases and J by 1 base, with 12 bases between the two germline ends. The CDR3 bases are TGTGCCATCAGTGAATCGAGGGGAGTCCAAGAGACCCAGTACTTC. Translating gives CAISESRGVQETQYF.

The chain has TRBV5-6 and TRBJ2-1; 8 nucleotides agree with TRBD1. Per germline, CDR1 SGHDT and CDR2 YYEEEE. Trimming cost V 1 base and J 3 bases; bases outside gene matches: 9. The length of the CDR3 is 17 residues. The CDR3 loop is CASSLSPDRAFYNEQFF. Written as DNA, the CDR3 is TGTGCCAGCAGCTTGTCCCCGGACAGGGCCTTCTACAATGAGCAGTTCTTC.

The rearrangement uses TRBV7-9 and TRBJ2-5, with D perhaps matching TRBD1 (6 bases). This CDR3 comprises 16 residues. Germline values: CDR1 SEHNR, CDR2 FQNEAQ (reference sequence). The V end was cut by 4 bases, the J end by 0 bases, with 15 bases between. The chain's CDR3 is CASSSWTRGYQETQYF. CDR3 bases: TGTGCCAGCAGCTCCTGGACAAGGGGGTACCAAGAGACCCAGTACTTC. The whole variable domain, filled in from reference TRBV7-9 and TRBJ2-5, reads DTGVSQNPRHKITKRGQNVTFRCDPISEHNRLYWYRQTLGQGPEFLTYFQNEAQLEKSRLLSDRFSAERPKGSFSTLEIQRTEQGDSAMYLCASSSWTRGYQETQYFGPGTRLLVL.

This clonotype showed up many times. The V gene is TRBV20-1, the J gene TRBJ2-7, with D possibly TRBD2 on 6 matching bases. The CDR3 is 12 residues long. V lost 5 bases and J lost 1, with 9 bases in between. Germline-derived CDR1 and CDR2 are DFQATT and SNEGSKA (reference sequence). As DNA, the CDR3 is TGCAGTGCTCGTAGCGGTTCCTACGAGCAGTACTTC. Translating gives CSARSGSYEQYF.

This clonotype was counted at least ten times. V and J are TRBV4-3 and TRBJ1-1; the D gene is possibly TRBD1 (6 bases). The V gene's germline CDR1 is LGHNA and CDR2 YSLEER. This CDR3 is built from 16 residues. The ends were cut back, 0 bases at V and 4 bases at J, with 15 bases in the middle. The CDR3 sequence: CASSQDLRQGTTEAFF. The CDR3 DNA follows: TGCGCCAGCAGCCAAGATCTTAGGCAGGGGACCACTGAAGCTTTCTTT.

V is TRBV7-9 and J is TRBJ2-7; 7 bases are shared with TRBD1. The CDR3 totals 15 residues. The junction had 10 bases not matched to a gene; V was cut back by 3 bases and J by 5 bases. Per the germline V gene, CDR1 is SEHNR and CDR2 is FQNEAQ (reference sequence). The CDR3 loop reads CASSLTGPGFDEQYF. CDR3 DNA: TGTGCCAGCAGCTTGACAGGGCCCGGATTTGACGAGCAGTACTTC.

The genes are TRBV7-9 and TRBJ2-3; 11 nucleotides line up with TRBD2. Germline trimming cut 4 bases from V and 6 bases from J; bases unmatched to any gene: 3. This CDR3 spans 14 amino acids. Germline CDR1 reads SEHNR; CDR2 reads FQNEAQ (reference sequence). CDR3 DNA: TGTGCCAGCAGCTCGAGGACTAGCGGGGATACGCAGTATTTT. Translation: CASSSRTSGDTQYF.

This clonotype was detected a few times. A much larger clone differs from this one at a single base, so this may be a read error. This rearrangement joins TRBV7-9 to TRBJ1-3; no clear D. V shed 4 bases and J shed 4 bases, with 5 bases lying between them. The CDR3 totals 12 residues. Germline loops: CDR1 SEHNR, CDR2 FQNEAQ (reference sequence). CDR3 sequence: CASSSEGNTIYF. For the CDR3, the DNA is TGTGCCAGCAGCTCGGAGGGAAACACCATATATTTT.

This clonotype occurred a few times. The chain has TRBV7-2 and TRBJ2-7; weak D call: TRBD1 (5 bases). In germline, CDR1 is SGHTA, CDR2 FQGNSA. V lost 1 base, J lost 3 bases, and 16 bases lay in between. The CDR3 runs 16 residues. The DNA for the CDR3 is TGTGCCAGCAGCTTAGTAACAGGAAGCACCCACTACGAGCAGTACTTC. Translation: CASSLVTGSTHYEQYF. The complete variable domain, with remaining parts taken from reference TRBV7-2 and TRBJ2-7, reads GAGVSQSPSNKVTEKGKDVELRCDPISGHTALYWYRQSLGQGLEFLIYFQGNSAPDKSGLPSDRFSAERTGGSVSTLTIQRTQQEDSAVYLCASSLVTGSTHYEQYFGPGTRLTVT.

This clonotype came up many times. V and J are TRBV2 and TRBJ1-2; maybe TRBD1 (6 bases). The CDR3 runs to 14 residues. Germline V gene sequence: CDR1 SNHLY, CDR2 FYNNEI. Trimming stripped 7 bases from V and 6 bases from J, with 18 bases between. This CDR3 is CASKKVTGMDGYTF. The CDR3 nucleotides read TGTGCCAGCAAAAAAGTGACAGGAATGGATGGCTACACCTTC. The variable domain in full, completed from reference TRBV2 and TRBJ1-2, reads EPEVTQTPSHQVTQMGQEVILRCVPISNHLYFYWYRQILGQKVEFLVSFYNNEISEKSEIFDDQFSVERPDGSNFTLKIRSTKLEDSAMYFCASKKVTGMDGYTFGSGTRLTVV.